This T cell receptor beta chain was recorded in a study of cytomegalovirus exposure and HLA in healthy donors (dated by TCRdb to 2016 to 2017). The study in broad terms: In an earlier analysis of about 560 of the donors, 276 Gb of sequence data and 117 million unique TCR beta sequences from 150 million to 200 million T cells were reported. The later analysis used no new phenotypic data to find candidate immune exposures, relying instead on TCR beta sequences and their occurrence across donors. The study was designed to test whether signatures of past pathogen exposure could be identified by cataloging public T cell receptors. An earlier analysis of roughly 580 of the donors used high-throughput TCR beta sequencing to judge whether each TCR beta V gene segment behaved as functional or pseudogenic. Of the roughly 400 genotyped donors, 81% were placed in the genetic ancestry cluster associated with self-reported Caucasian donors. In a later genetic analysis, genome-wide SNP genotypes for about 65% of the roughly 700 donors were used, and that subset was treated as a discovery cohort. Several DR-DQ haplotypes were handled as single units for association and clustering, since linkage in the cohort was strong. Around 330 gigabases of sequencing data and around 85 million unique TCR sequences made up an early release that covered several hundred HLA-typed donors. Across about 370 genotyped donors of the cohort, an average of about 240,000 unique TCR beta nucleotide sequences per donor were sequenced, and approximately 17% of those sequences were non-productive. Typing coverage differed by locus: A, B, C, DRB1 and DQB1 were typed in about 629-640 donors, DQA1 in 522, DPA1 in some 600, and DPB1 in just under 490. HLA typing included class I and class II loci at four-digit resolution. A separate validation cohort of roughly 110 different subjects was used in addition to the approximately 670-subject first cohort. All discovery cohort repertoires had been generated on a single sequencing platform. Donor age, sex, ethnicity and CMV serostatus were collected together with the repertoire data. A later analysis re-analyzed previously published TCR beta repertoires from about 600 donors and added high-resolution HLA genotyping to study TCR occurrence patterns. To predict cytomegalovirus infection status, the study combined high-throughput TCR immunosequencing, statistical association of individual TCRs with disease status, and machine learning. Using immunosequencing, the study profiled T cell repertoires from roughly 650 subjects and related those repertoires to cytomegalovirus serostatus.

Per the germline V gene, SGHRS is the CDR1 and YFSETQ is the CDR2. The germline V and J ends show losses of 0 bases and 5 bases respectively, and no gene match explains 6 bases of the junction. The CDR3 starts with the cysteine, ends with the phenylalanine, and has 16 residues. Kept here is only the CDR3 DNA, which spans 48 bases and is read in frame from base 1. What the research found in general, with its limitations: The cohort was sequenced for TCR beta chains only, and without alpha or paired-chain data the features that could be detected were limited. Most TCR sequences were seen in very few donors, while some public TCRs were found in many individuals. V-gene and J-gene trimming of TCR beta chains was associated with a missense DCLRE1C variant in a later genetic analysis, and the association was replicated in an independent cohort. Strong co-occurrence of HLA alleles, especially DR and DQ, made assigning TCR associations to individual alleles difficult. Because counts were too low, 15 or so rarely observed V segments, including chromosome 9 orphons, were excluded from the earlier analysis of 587 of the donors. Linkage disequilibrium might explain the correlated functional status among segregating V segments, but an unknown experimental factor could not be ruled out. Because the 87-base-pair reads could not distinguish some IMGT-functional V segments, including TRBV6-2 and TRBV6-3, those segments were excluded. Sequencing depth was assumed to be roughly uniform across donors in the presence/absence analyses, though that assumption may not hold. For the cohort, immune exposure information was limited to CMV serostatus. In vitro tests confirmed that a few of the cytomegalovirus-associated TCR beta chains recognize cytomegalovirus antigens. The authors suggested that the approach could potentially be extended to other disease states and immunological phenotypes. HLA typing was unavailable for some donors at each locus, so association tests used only the typed subset. In a later analysis, the rate of TCR association differed among HLA loci, with DRB1 alleles having the most associated TCRs and HLA-C alleles having the fewest. A total of fewer than 200 TCR beta chains were listed by the study as associated with cytomegalovirus. A cluster of highly shared sequence variants was judged likely to represent a technical artifact of the sequencing pipeline. In a later analysis, HLA-associated TCR beta chains showed more clonal expansion and lower generation probabilities than non-associated chains that were equally common. A further reported finding was that TCR beta sequences accurately predicted the HLA-A and HLA-B alleles for most subjects in the first cohort. According to a later analysis, parvovirus B19, influenza, CMV and Epstein-Barr virus appeared linked to several top co-occurrence clusters. In a later analysis, most CMV-associated TCR beta chains were found to appear HLA-restricted, with HLA associations seemingly driven largely by CMV exposure. In a later genetic analysis, fewer N-insertions in productive TCRs were reported among donors in an Asian-associated ancestry cluster than the approximately 670-donor mean. Broadly in line with IMGT annotations, most TCR beta V segments showed up in productive rearrangements about 87% or about 30% of the time in an earlier analysis of several hundred of the donors. A later analysis associated 16,951 TCR beta sequences with specific HLA alleles at a false discovery rate of 0.05. The classifier was reported to diagnose cytomegalovirus status with high specificity and sensitivity in both the original cohort and the validation cohort.

Library preparation was by the immunoSEQ multiplex PCR assay. The multiplex PCR relied on a mix of 60 forward primers for TCR Vbeta segments and 13 reverse primers for TCR Jbeta segments. The CDR3 region of rearranged TCR beta genes was amplified from genomic DNA with a multiplex PCR assay. The amplified TCR beta libraries were sequenced on the Illumina HiSeq System as 87-base-pair reads. For the original study's pipeline: A later analysis counted approximately 74 million unique TCR beta chains across the 550 to 750 repertoires, and 9 million to 14 million of these chains were shared by at least two donors. Raw reads were error-corrected and collapsed into unique sequences with a nearest-neighbor algorithm that merged closely related sequences to remove PCR and sequencing errors. V, D and J gene segments were assigned by aligning CDR3 sequences to IMGT reference sequences. For a sequence to be retained, at least a six-nucleotide match to both a V gene segment and a J gene segment was required. A rearrangement was called productive if the CDR3 had no stop codons and remained in frame with V and J, and every other rearrangement was called non-productive. CDR3 was defined according to IMGT convention as the region running from the second conserved V-encoded cysteine to the conserved J-encoded phenylalanine. The earlier analysis of around 640 of the donors excluded sequences that lacked an unambiguous match to a single V gene segment. In an earlier analysis of 587 of the donors, V segments were called functional above 56.7% productive rearrangements and were called segregating when the between-donor standard deviation exceeded 5%. A statistical classification framework was built to diagnose cytomegalovirus status from the catalog of TCR beta chain sequences. In a later analysis, V and J genes were assigned by comparing TCR nucleotide sequences against IMGT/GENE-DB human TR gene sequences. In a later analysis, CDR3 sequences and most-parsimonious VDJ recombination scenarios were assigned using the TCRdist pipeline. In a later analysis, each TCR beta chain was defined by its CDR3 amino acid sequence together with its V-gene family, and reads without a unique V-gene family were excluded. As a way to deal with suspected cross-contamination and a sequencing artifact, a later analysis dropped roughly 620 nucleotide sequences that were highly shared and had low generation probability. For each public chain, a later analysis derived a clonal expansion index from normalized ranks of inferred template counts within each repertoire. In a later analysis, generation probabilities were computed using a VDJ recombination model fitted to out-of-frame rearrangements, and the results were checked against IGoR. Hypergeometric tests were used in a later analysis to score TCR-TCR, TCR-HLA and TCR-CMV co-occurrence, with a repertoire-size bias correction applied to the TCR pairs. To estimate false discovery rates, a later analysis permuted the HLA or CMV assignments 20 times. A later analysis grouped co-occurring TCRs with DBSCAN, adding TCRdist sequence similarity when clustering within HLA-allele-positive subsets. Co-occurrence clustering excluded repertoires with fewer than 30,000 or more than 120,000 public chains, plus five with anomalous nucleotide sharing. TCRdb mirrors the immuneACCESS table, restricted to in-frame sequences. Some clones are absent from its copies; in checked studies, under half trace to an unresolved V gene, and the reason for the others is unknown. The DNA was the basis for D and trimming; V, J and clone size are from that table. This sample holds 35,000 to 45,000 clones; around 53% were observed only once. The top ten clonotypes cover roughly 6.4% of the sample.

This clone was recorded once. Which antigen it targets is not known. The input lacks base qualities; no much larger clone sits a single base away. In total, approximately 700 healthy bone marrow donors made up the cohort. At the time of sampling, every cohort member was nominally healthy, though immune exposures that went unrecorded were likely present. The donor tested CMV seropositive and was one of the 289 seropositive cohort members. Every donor gave a peripheral blood sample, and the peripheral blood mononuclear cells from that sample were used for TCR beta sequencing. The Qiagen DNeasy Blood Extraction Kit was used to extract genomic DNA from the blood cell samples.

Sample: PBMCs. The chain employs TRBV5-1 and TRBJ2-5, with 11 bases in between that match TRBD2. The TCR was taken from a woman in her thirties or forties in good health and CMV-seropositive. The DNA sequence reads TGCGCCAGCAGCTTGGGACTAGCGGGGAGAGGGGAGACCCAGTACTTC. Its product reads: CASSLGLAGRGETQYF.